This TCR beta chain was captured in a study of CD8+ T cells in alopecia areata. Study-level results: Researchers report lesional scalp, most notably alopecia totalis/universalis, outstripped normal scalp in clonality. Among the top 100, expanded CD8+ clones were significantly decreased by tofacitinib, as was scalp clonality.

Comment on this clone: The antigen is unknown.

As to treatment: oral pan-JAK inhibitor, 5-10 mg twice daily. Sorting from PBMCs produced CD4+ and CD8+ T cells. RNA was extracted and reverse transcribed into cDNA as the sequencing template. Assay: immunoSEQ multiplex PCR; the TCRdb copy retains only in-frame clones and omits some. The repertoire has 120,000 or so clones, approximately 52% of them found once; the top ten carry under 35%. This material consisted of CD8+ T cells sorted from blood, taken at week 4, from a patient treated with tofacitinib. The sequence derives from a human donor with alopecia areata.

Here the CDR3 reads CASSFLGDGGAFF. As DNA, the CDR3 is TGTGCCAGCAGCTTCCTAGGAGACGGGGGCGCTTTCTTT. The J gene is TRBJ1-1, the V gene TRBV5-6; D perhaps matches TRBD1 (6 bases). Germline V gives CDR1 SGHDT, CDR2 YYEEEE. V was pared by 2 bases and J by 11 bases, with 16 bases between. The CDR3 runs to 13 residues.